The 28 T cell receptor beta chains below all came from one sample that was sequenced in a study of ipilimumab plus nivolumab after autologous stem cell transplantation. Produced via immunoSEQ multiplex PCR; TCRdb's table is partial and in-frame only. The sample has about 17,000 clones, 80% seen once. Source: PBMCs, taken in a trial of ipilimumab plus nivolumab as post-transplant consolidation. The receptor source for this set is a male donor with diffuse large B-cell lymphoma.

This sequence joins TRBV9 and TRBJ2-1, with no clear D. Trimming left V 2 bases short and J 8 bases short, with 8 bases between. Germline CDR1 SGDLS, CDR2 YYNGEE. There are 12 residues in the CDR3. Here the CDR3 DNA reads TGTGCCAGCAGCGTGACTTGGGATGAGCAGTTCTTC. Its translation: CASSVTWDEQFF.

The rearrangement uses TRBV6-4 and TRBJ1-6; unclear D gene. Deletions cut 0 bases from V and 2 bases from J, with 17 bases between. Germline V gives CDR1 MRHNA, CDR2 SNTAGT. CDR3 size: 19 residues. The CDR3 bases are TGTGCCAGCAGTGACTCTGGCAGTCGGCTACTCCCCTATAATTCACCCCTCCACTTT. Residues: CASSDSGSRLLPYNSPLHF.

V is TRBV7-2 and J is TRBJ2-7, with D perhaps TRBD1 (5 bases). Germline values: CDR1 SGHTA, CDR2 FQGNSA. V was pared by 1 base and J by 3 bases, with 10 bases between. The CDR3 runs 14 residues. CDR3 coding DNA: TGTGCCAGCAGCTTAGACCCAGGGTTCTACGAGCAGTACTTC. This codes for CASSLDPGFYEQYF.

This chain connects TRBV7-8 to TRBJ2-5; D may correspond to TRBD1 or TRBD2 (5 bases each). The end of the DNA fits TRBJ2-7 better, so the J call may be wrong. Germline CDR1 and CDR2: SGHVS and FQNEAQ. The CDR3 is 14 amino acids. CDR3 residues: CASSAGTASYEQYF. The CDR3 coding sequence is TGTGCCAGCAGCGCCGGGACGGCCTCCTACGAGCAGTACTTC.

This clone is medium-sized (0.01 to 0.1%) within its sample. The chain links TRBV29-1 to TRBJ1-4; possible D gene TRBD1, 6 bases. Per germline, CDR1 SQVTM and CDR2 ANQGSEA. V shed 4 bases and J shed 4 bases, with 10 bases lying between them. CDR3 length: 13 residues. The CDR3 DNA is TGCAGCGTTGTAGACAGGTTTAATGAAAAACTGTTTTTT. Amino acid sequence: CSVVDRFNEKLFF.

This clone was picked up a small number of times. Other DNA sequences in the sample encode the same CDR3. The gene calls are TRBV30 and TRBJ1-1; D remains unclear. CDR3 size: 11 residues. Germline CDR1 GTSNPN, CDR2 SVGIG (reference sequence). Trimming cost V 0 bases and J 6 bases, with 5 bases left between them. The CDR3 DNA reads as TGTGCCTGGAGTGTACTCGCTGAAGCTTTCTTT. Protein: CAWSVLAEAFF.

The chain uses TRBV9 and TRBJ2-3, with TRBD2 identical over 10 bases. Germline V gene lookup returns CDR1 SGDLS and CDR2 YYNGEE. Trimming cost V 2 bases and J 9 bases; bases outside gene matches: 15. CDR3 length: 17 residues. The CDR3 loop is CASSVQGASGGAWTQYF. The CDR3 DNA follows: TGTGCCAGCAGCGTCCAGGGCGCAAGCGGGGGGGCTTGGACGCAGTATTTT. The entire variable domain, with the rest obtained from reference TRBV9 and TRBJ2-3, is as follows: DSGVTQTPKHLITATGQRVTLRCSPRSGDLSVYWYQQSLDQGLQFLIQYYNGEERAKGNILERFSAQQFPDLHSELNLSSLELGDSALYFCASSVQGASGGAWTQYFGPGTRLTVL.

V and J are TRBV27 and TRBJ2-3; the match to TRBD2 covers 14 bases. The germline gives CDR1 MNHEY, CDR2 SMNVEV (reference sequence). Losses at the gene ends were 6 bases for V and 9 bases for J; bases not matched to a gene: 8. This CDR3 is built from 15 residues. This CDR3 reads CASRLTSGGARTQYF. For the CDR3, the DNA is TGTGCCAGCAGACTGACTAGCGGGGGGGCCAGGACGCAGTATTTT.

V gene TRBV9 combines with J gene TRBJ2-1, with D unresolved. The V gene lost 4 bases and the J gene lost 10 bases, with 12 bases spanning the gap. Germline assignment: CDR1 SGDLS and CDR2 YYNGEE. The CDR3 contains 12 residues. For the CDR3, the DNA is TGTGCCAGCAGCCCAGAACGACCAGAGCAGTTCTTC. Its protein product is CASSPERPEQFF.

This chain joins TRBV18 and TRBJ2-3, with D perhaps TRBD1 or TRBD2 (5 bases each). The CDR3 extends over 12 amino acids. In germline, CDR1 is KGHSH, CDR2 LQKENI. Trimming stripped 6 bases from V and 4 bases from J, with 8 bases between. DNA of the CDR3: TGTGCCAGCTCTGGGGGTGCAGATACGCAGTATTTT. Its protein is CASSGGADTQYF.

This clone was seen once. This chain uses TRBV5-4 with TRBJ2-2; no definite D call. Trimming took off 4 bases at V and 0 bases at J, with 16 bases between the two ends. Per germline, CDR1 SGHNT and CDR2 YYREEE (reference sequence). The CDR3 is 17 amino acids. For the CDR3, the DNA is TGTGCCAGCAGCGTGAATGCGCCGTTCGCGAACACCGGGGAGCTGTTTTTT. Amino acid sequence: CASSVNAPFANTGELFF.

The rearrangement links TRBV4-3 to TRBJ1-4, with D maybe TRBD1 (5 bases). This CDR3 contains 16 residues. Germline assignment: CDR1 LGHNA and CDR2 YSLEER. V lost 0 bases, J lost 3 bases, and 11 bases lay in between. The CDR3 DNA is TGCGCCAGCAGCCAAGATCGCCGAGGGGCTAATGAAAAACTGTTTTTT. Its translation: CASSQDRRGANEKLFF.

This chain joins TRBV5-4 and TRBJ2-1; 7 nucleotides agree with TRBD2. The CDR3 totals 13 residues. The germline CDR1 and CDR2 sequences are SGHNT and YYREEE (reference sequence). V shed 3 bases and J 7 bases; nucleotides not matched to a gene: 4. This chain's CDR3 is CASSYRGENEQFF. CDR3 nucleotide sequence: TGTGCCAGCAGCTACCGGGGGGAAAATGAGCAGTTCTTC.

The chain recombines TRBV28 with TRBJ2-1, with 8 bases matching TRBD2. The CDR3 length is 15 residues. After removal of 2 bases from V and 7 bases from J, the junction contained 7 bases not matched to a gene. CDR1 is MDHEN, CDR2 SYDVKM, per germline. The CDR3 sequence is CASSLRGGPGNEQFF. The CDR3 bases are TGTGCCAGCAGTTTACGCGGGGGGCCAGGGAATGAGCAGTTCTTC.

The rearrangement uses TRBV6-5 and TRBJ1-6, with D uncertain. Germline-derived CDR1 and CDR2 are MNHEY and SVGAGI. The CDR3 contains 14 residues. With 4 bases removed from V and 0 bases from J, the gap between germline ends came to 4 bases. CDR3 protein: CASSSGSYNSPLHF. CDR3 bases: TGTGCCAGCAGTTCTGGCTCCTATAATTCACCCCTCCACTTT.

The V call is TRBV2, the J call TRBJ2-1, with 9 bases identical to TRBD1. The CDR3 is 15 amino acids. Germline CDR1 SNHLY, CDR2 FYNNEI. Trimming at V came to 3 bases and at J to 7 bases, leaving 7 bases not matched to a gene. CDR3 nucleotide sequence: TGTGCCAGCAGTGATAGGCGACAGGGGGGGAATGAGCAGTTCTTC. It codes for CASSDRRQGGNEQFF.

The CDR3 spells CASSYDTGFEQFF. The CDR3 nucleotides are TGTGCCAGCAGCTACGATACAGGGTTTGAGCAGTTCTTC. The chain employs TRBV7-2 and TRBJ2-1, with D possibly TRBD1 on 6 matching bases. Germline V lookup: CDR1 SGHTA, CDR2 FQGNSA. V shed 4 bases and J shed 9 bases, with 13 bases lying between them. This CDR3 has 13 amino acids.

The chain couples TRBV6-6 to TRBJ2-3; D is unresolved. The length of the CDR3 is 13 residues. Germline CDR1 is MNHNY and CDR2 is SVGAGI (reference sequence). V lost 7 bases to trimming and J lost 0 bases, with 8 bases between them. CDR3 in DNA: TGTGCCAGCACACCGGCTAGCACAGATACGCAGTATTTT. Protein sequence: CASTPASTDTQYF.

The chain uses TRBV18 and TRBJ1-5, with 10 nucleotides matching TRBD1. CDR1 is KGHSH and CDR2 is LQKENI in the germline V gene. J was trimmed by 5 bases and V by 3 bases; bases with no gene match: 1. CDR3 size: 14 residues. DNA for the CDR3: TGTGCCAGCTCACCGGGACAGGGGCATCAGCCCCAGCATTTT. Translation gives CASSPGQGHQPQHF. The whole variable domain, filled in from reference TRBV18 and TRBJ1-5, reads NAGVMQNPRHLVRRRGQEARLRCSPMKGHSHVYWYRQLPEEGLKFMVYLQKENIIDESGMPKERFSAEFPKEGPSILRIQQVVRGDSAAYFCASSPGQGHQPQHFGDGTRLSIL.

This clone came up once. The rearrangement uses TRBV19 and TRBJ2-7, with D perhaps being TRBD1 or TRBD2 (6 bases each). CDR3 length equals 16 residues. The V and J ends lost 5 bases and 3 bases respectively, with 20 bases between them. Germline assignment: CDR1 LNHDA and CDR2 SQIVND (reference sequence). Written as DNA, the CDR3 is TGTGCCAGTAGTTCCCTTTATTCGGGGGCGTTCTACGAGCAGTACTTC. Amino acid sequence: CASSSLYSGAFYEQYF.

The chain is built from TRBV30 and TRBJ1-4, with TRBD1 matching over 11 bases. The V gene end was trimmed by 8 bases and the J gene end by 6 bases; junction bases not matched to a gene: 8. The CDR3 runs 14 residues. The germline CDR1 and CDR2 sequences are GTSNPN and SVGIG (reference sequence). This CDR3 is CAGNPGQGDEKLFF. CDR3 DNA: TGTGCCGGGAATCCGGGACAGGGGGATGAAAAACTGTTTTTT.

The chain employs TRBV5-6 and TRBJ2-7; possible D gene TRBD2, 6 bases. The CDR3 contains 15 residues. Trimming took off 0 bases at V and 1 base at J, with 11 bases between the two ends. Germline V CDR1 and CDR2: SGHDT, YYEEEE. The DNA for the CDR3 is TGTGCCAGCAGCTTGGGGGGGGACCCTTCCTACGAGCAGTACTTC. This translates into CASSLGGDPSYEQYF.

J is TRBJ2-5 and V is TRBV5-1, with D possibly matching TRBD2 (6 bases). Germline V gene lookup returns CDR1 SGHRS and CDR2 YFSETQ. The CDR3 is 14 amino acids. V lost 3 bases and J 0 bases, leaving 9 bases between the germline ends. CDR3 in amino acids: CASSWSGDQETQYF. In DNA form, the CDR3 reads TGCGCCAGCAGCTGGTCGGGGGACCAAGAGACCCAGTACTTC.

This chain joins TRBV7-2 and TRBJ2-4, with D hard to call. V was clipped by 1 base and J by 0 bases, with 10 bases between them. The CDR3 extends over 16 amino acids. The germline gives CDR1 SGHTA, CDR2 FQGNSA. CDR3 DNA: TGTGCCAGCAGCTTAGAGCCAGAGCTAGCCAAAAACATTCAGTACTTC. Translating gives CASSLEPELAKNIQYF.

This chain links TRBV21-1 with TRBJ1-1. TRBV21-1 is a listed pseudogene. The CDR3 extends over 14 amino acids. The CDR3 sequence: CASSKDGGFLGAFF. CDR3 nucleotide sequence: TGTGCCAGCAGCAAAGACGGCGGCTTCCTAGGGGCTTTCTTT.

The chain combines TRBV21-1 with TRBJ1-4. TRBV21-1 is a pseudogene segment. The CDR3 has 15 amino acids. DNA of the CDR3: TGTGCCACCAGGAATGTATACGAAACTAATGAAAAACTGTTTTTT. It specifies CATRNVYETNEKLFF.

The genes are TRBV18 and TRBJ2-3; 10 bases map to TRBD2. Unmatched junction bases numbered 5, after V lost 3 bases and J lost 2 bases. Germline V gene sequence: CDR1 KGHSH, CDR2 LQKENI. The CDR3 is 16 residues long. In nucleotides, the CDR3 is TGTGCCAGCTCACCCGGCCTAGCGGGAGCCACAGATACGCAGTATTTT. It encodes CASSPGLAGATDTQYF.

The rearrangement joins TRBV19 to TRBJ1-2; 8 bases line up with TRBD1. The ends lost 1 base at V and 8 bases at J; junction bases unmatched: 3. This CDR3 has 13 amino acids. The V gene's germline CDR1 is LNHDA and CDR2 SQIVND (reference sequence). The CDR3 DNA is TGTGCCAGTAGTATAGCCCGGACAGGGGGCTACACCTTC. This translates into CASSIARTGGYTF.